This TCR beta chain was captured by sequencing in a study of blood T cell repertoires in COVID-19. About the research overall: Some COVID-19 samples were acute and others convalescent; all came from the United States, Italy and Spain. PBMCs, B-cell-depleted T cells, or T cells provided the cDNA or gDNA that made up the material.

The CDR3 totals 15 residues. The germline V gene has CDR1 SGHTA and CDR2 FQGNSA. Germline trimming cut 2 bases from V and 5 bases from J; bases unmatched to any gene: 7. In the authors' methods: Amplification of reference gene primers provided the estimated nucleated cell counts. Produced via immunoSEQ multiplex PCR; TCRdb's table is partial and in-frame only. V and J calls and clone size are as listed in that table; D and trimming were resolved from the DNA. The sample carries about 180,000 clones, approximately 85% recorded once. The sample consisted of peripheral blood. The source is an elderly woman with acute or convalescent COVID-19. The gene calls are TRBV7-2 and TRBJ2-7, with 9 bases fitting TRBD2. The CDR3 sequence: CASSLRIAGEDEQYF. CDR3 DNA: TGTGCCAGCAGCTTACGTATAGCGGGAGAAGACGAGCAGTACTTC.